This TCR beta chain emerged from a study of cytomegalovirus exposure and HLA in healthy donors. Whole-study context: About 85 million unique TCRs from HLA-typed donors were held in an early release of data. Caucasian-associated ancestry cluster membership applied to approximately 81% of 398 genotyped donors. Study-wide results and caveats: Near-uniform donor sequencing depth was presumed by presence/absence analyses.

Regarding this clone: Its target is unknown.

The CDR3 is 12 residues long. Trimming took off 4 bases at V and 8 bases at J, with 12 bases between the two ends. From germline, CDR1 is SGHKS and CDR2 YYEKEE (reference sequence). The PCR employed 60 Vbeta primers together with 13 Jbeta primers. TCRdb keeps only in-frame clones here, not all; method: immunoSEQ multiplex PCR. Here the sample spans some 140,000 clones, approximately 78% being singletons. The genes are TRBV5-5 and TRBJ1-2, with D possibly matching TRBD1 (5 bases). The specimen sequenced was PBMCs. This sequence originates from a woman aged 45-60 years in good health and CMV-seropositive. DNA for the CDR3: TGTGCCAGCAGCGCGGCAGGGTTCGGCTACACCTTC. Its protein product is CASSAAGFGYTF. The variable domain in full, completed from reference TRBV5-5 and TRBJ1-2, reads DAGVTQSPTHLIKTRGQQVTLRCSPISGHKSVSWYQQVLGQGPQFIFQYYEKEERGRGNFPDRFSARQFPNYSSELNVNALLLGDSALYLCASSAAGFGYTFGSGTRLTVV.